These 21 T cell receptor beta chains originate from one sample sequenced in a study of T cells in Graves' hyperthyroidism and ophthalmopathy (dated by TCRdb to the late 2010s). The protocol used for the library was multiplex PCR. Instrument on record: Illumina HiSeq 2000. The TCR beta CDR3 regions were amplified from RNA transcripts. A first-round RT-PCR of the TCR CDR3 used the HTBI primer set with the Qiagen OneStep RT-PCR kit. The public reads were quality trimmed at Q25 with fastp and then assembled into clones with MiXCR by TCRdb, keeping productive beta chains. Entries that share a CDR3 protein sequence are merged under the most common genes and DNA. Here the sample has about 360,000 distinct CDR3 sequences; 13% occur a single time. In total, the top ten clones hold around 9.2% of the sample. The sample consisted of blood. The receptors shown here come from a woman aged 18-30 years with Graves' hyperthyroidism.

The sample holds many counts of this clonotype. V and J are TRBV15 and TRBJ2-5, with 10 positions matching TRBD1. V gave up 8 bases and J gave up 0 bases; unmatched junction bases: 6. Germline V gene lookup returns CDR1 LNHNV and CDR2 YYDKDF (reference sequence). This CDR3 has 15 amino acids. CDR3 residues: CATGPDRGYQETQYF. The CDR3 bases are TGTGCCACCGGACCGGACAGGGGGTACCAAGAGACCCAGTACTTC.

This clonotype came up many times. Written as DNA, the CDR3 is TGCAGTGCTATGGGCAGGGGGAATCAGCCCCAGCATTTT. Amino acids: CSAMGRGNQPQHF. The J gene is TRBJ1-5, the V gene TRBV20-1; TRBD1 agrees at 7 bases. Per the germline V gene, CDR1 is DFQATT and CDR2 is SNEGSKA (reference sequence). The V and J ends lost 4 bases and 4 bases, in that order; junction bases with no gene match: 4. This CDR3 comprises 13 residues.

This clonotype was observed at least ten times. This rearrangement joins TRBV28 to TRBJ2-3; TRBD2 agrees at 8 bases. CDR1 is MDHEN, CDR2 SYDVKM, per germline. The CDR3 totals 18 residues. Germline trimming cut 3 bases from V and 0 bases from J; bases unmatched to any gene: 11. CDR3 nucleotides: TGTGCCAGCAGTTTGCCTCTCCTTTTAGCGGGGAGCACAGATACGCAGTATTTT. This gives the protein CASSLPLLLAGSTDTQYF.

This clonotype came up many times. This rearrangement joins TRBV11-1 to TRBJ2-3; D possibly uses TRBD1 or TRBD2 (5 bases each). Germline V gives CDR1 SGHAT, CDR2 FQDESV (reference sequence). V lost 4 bases, J lost 0 bases, and 8 bases lay in between. This CDR3 is 14 amino acids long. The chain's CDR3 is CASSWGRSTDTQYF. CDR3 sequence (DNA): TGTGCCAGCAGCTGGGGACGAAGCACAGATACGCAGTATTTT.

Many counts were recorded for this clonotype. V usage is TRBV28 and J usage is TRBJ2-1; 10 bases match TRBD2. V shed 0 bases and J 5 bases; nucleotides not matched to a gene: 7. The CDR3 is 17 residues long. CDR1 is MDHEN, CDR2 SYDVKM, per germline. Here the CDR3 DNA reads TGTGCCAGCAGTTTATGGATAGCGGGGGGCCTTAACAATGAGCAGTTCTTC. This translates into CASSLWIAGGLNNEQFF.

The V and J genes are TRBV19 and TRBJ1-1, with 7 nucleotides matching TRBD1. Germline loops: CDR1 LNHDA, CDR2 SQIVND (reference sequence). The CDR3 consists of 12 residues. V shed 10 bases, J shed 5 bases, and the junction held 7 bases outside the gene matches. This chain's CDR3 is CATRQGGTEAFF. The CDR3 region has the DNA TGTGCCACTAGACAGGGAGGGACTGAAGCTTTCTTT.

This clonotype was observed a handful of times. The chain joins TRBV4-2 to TRBJ1-3; D gene uncertain. The CDR3 spans 17 residues. V was cut by 5 bases and J by 0 bases, with 17 bases left in between. Germline loops: CDR1 LGHNA, CDR2 YNFKEQ. Written as DNA, the CDR3 is TGTGCCAGCAGCAACCTTACAAGGTTTGCCTCTGGAAACACCATATATTTT. It specifies CASSNLTRFASGNTIYF.

Only a few counts were recorded for this clonotype. The rearrangement uses TRBV20-1 and TRBJ2-7; 7 bases are a match to TRBD2. J lost 1 base, V lost 0 bases, and 6 bases had no gene match. CDR3 size: 15 residues. The V gene's germline CDR1 is DFQATT and CDR2 SNEGSKA (reference sequence). The DNA of the CDR3 is TGCAGTGCTAGAGATCTCCTAGCGGAGTCCTACGAGCAGTACTTC. It encodes CSARDLLAESYEQYF.

This clonotype was counted at least ten times. This sequence joins TRBV18 and TRBJ2-1; D is unclear. Germline loops: CDR1 KGHSH, CDR2 LQKENI. The CDR3 sequence is 14 residues long. V was shortened by 3 bases and J by 8 bases, with 14 bases between the two germline ends. In nucleotides, the CDR3 is TGTGCCAGCTCACCCCCGGTCCTAGTGCATGAGCAGTTCTTC. Translated, it gives CASSPPVLVHEQFF. Based on the CDR3 plus reference TRBV18 and TRBJ2-1, the full variable domain is NAGVMQNPRHLVRRRGQEARLRCSPMKGHSHVYWYRQLPEEGLKFMVYLQKENIIDESGMPKERFSAEFPKEGPSILRIQQVVRGDSAAYFCASSPPVLVHEQFFGPGTRLTVL.

Many counts were recorded for this clonotype. The chain combines TRBV12-3 or TRBV12-4 with TRBJ2-7; D gene ambiguous. There are 15 residues in the CDR3. The V end lost 3 bases, the J end lost 5 bases, and 17 bases lay between the germline ends. The CDR3 nucleotides are TGTGCCAGCAGTTTCGGAGATTCGCTAATCCACGAGCAGTACTTC. Its protein is CASSFGDSLIHEQYF.

This clonotype was detected many times. This chain joins TRBV6-2 or TRBV6-3 and TRBJ2-7; TRBD1 might be the D (6 bases). The CDR3 has 14 amino acids. The germline CDR1 and CDR2 sequences are MNHEY and SVGEGT. V was pared by 2 bases and J by 3 bases, with 11 bases between. The CDR3: CASSYLQGFYEQYF. The CDR3 coding sequence is TGTGCCAGCAGTTACCTACAGGGTTTCTACGAGCAGTACTTC.

This clonotype was detected ten times or more. The rearrangement uses TRBV20-1 and TRBJ1-3; D not certain. Trimming pared 3 bases from V and 4 bases from J, leaving 19 bases between. The CDR3 sequence is 16 residues long. Germline V gene sequence: CDR1 DFQATT, CDR2 SNEGSKA (reference sequence). The CDR3 bases are TGCAGTGCTAGTTCTGACGGACGTAGTTACGGAAACACCATATATTTT. It encodes CSASSDGRSYGNTIYF.

This clonotype was recorded at least ten times. The chain combines TRBV6-1 with TRBJ1-2; perhaps TRBD1 as D (6 bases). The germline V and J ends were trimmed by 4 bases and 3 bases, with 9 bases remaining between them. The CDR3 is 13 amino acids. CDR1 is MNHNS and CDR2 is SASEGT in the germline V gene. The chain's CDR3 is CASSGTDDYGYTF. The CDR3 DNA reads TGTGCCAGCAGTGGGACAGACGACTATGGCTACACCTTC.

This chain connects TRBV28 to TRBJ2-1, with 13 bases lining up with TRBD2. V lost 4 bases, J lost 5 bases, and 14 bases stayed unmatched. The CDR3 is 19 residues long. Germline assignment: CDR1 MDHEN and CDR2 SYDVKM. The CDR3 loop reads CASSSSSFRTSGSHNEQFF. CDR3 sequence (DNA): TGTGCCAGCAGTTCCTCATCTTTTCGGACTAGCGGGAGTCACAATGAGCAGTTCTTC. Full variable domain (rest looked up from reference TRBV28 and TRBJ2-1): DVKVTQSSRYLVKRTGEKVFLECVQDMDHENMFWYRQDPGLGLRLIYFSYDVKMKEKGDIPEGYSVSREKKERFSLILESASTNQTSMYLCASSSSSFRTSGSHNEQFFGPGTRLTVL.

This clonotype was counted only a few times. V and J are TRBV20-1 and TRBJ1-2, with 8 bases that match TRBD1. Germline V CDR1 and CDR2: DFQATT, SNEGSKA (reference sequence). This CDR3 is 14 amino acids long. V dropped 6 bases and J dropped 5; count of bases not matched to a gene: 11. The CDR3 coding sequence is TGCAGTGCCACAACCAGGGACAGGAGTTATGGCTACACCTTC. Its protein is CSATTRDRSYGYTF.

Many counts were recorded for this clonotype. The chain combines TRBV20-1 with TRBJ1-5, with D possibly matching TRBD1 (6 bases). CDR3 length equals 18 residues. The germline V gene encodes CDR1 DFQATT and CDR2 SNEGSKA (reference sequence). V was pared by 0 bases and J by 4 bases, with 22 bases between. CDR3 nucleotide sequence: TGCAGTGCTAGAGATCCGATTAGGACAGTGGGATATAATCAGCCCCAGCATTTT. Its protein is CSARDPIRTVGYNQPQHF.

This clonotype has a count of ten or more. This chain uses TRBV28 with TRBJ2-7; D tentatively fits TRBD1 or TRBD2 (5 bases each). The V end lost 5 bases, the J end lost 6 bases, and 11 bases lay between the germline ends. The CDR3 loop spans 12 amino acids. Germline V gives CDR1 MDHEN, CDR2 SYDVKM. CDR3 in DNA: TGTGCCAGCAGTGGGACCCTCGGCGAGCAGTACTTC. Its protein product is CASSGTLGEQYF.

This clonotype was detected many times. The V and J genes are TRBV12-3 or TRBV12-4 and TRBJ2-1; 8 bases are shared with TRBD2. The CDR3 consists of 15 residues. The ends lost 5 bases at V and 4 bases at J; junction bases unmatched: 7. This CDR3 is CASSPRAGGYNEQFF. The CDR3, as DNA: TGTGCCAGCAGTCCCCGCGCGGGAGGTTACAATGAGCAGTTCTTC.

This clonotype was found a few times. The J gene is TRBJ2-5, the V gene TRBV20-1, with D possibly TRBD1 on 5 matching bases. Trimming took off 6 bases at V and 1 base at J, with 15 bases between the two ends. This CDR3 contains 14 residues. CDR1 is DFQATT, CDR2 SNEGSKA, per germline (reference sequence). The CDR3 DNA follows: TGCAGTGCAACCAAGGGGTCCCTCCAAGAGACCCAGTACTTC. Its translation: CSATKGSLQETQYF.

The J gene is TRBJ2-7, the V gene TRBV3-1, with 11 bases aligning to TRBD2. The junction had 4 bases not matched to a gene; V was cut back by 3 bases and J by 0 bases. The CDR3 is made up of 16 amino acids. Germline V CDR1 and CDR2: LGHDT, YNNKEL (reference sequence). CDR3 nucleotide sequence: TGTGCCAGCAGCCAGGCCGGGACTAGCGGCTCCTACGAGCAGTACTTC. Amino acids: CASSQAGTSGSYEQYF.

This clonotype was seen at least ten times. The chain links TRBV27 to TRBJ2-7, with 10 positions matching TRBD1. Germline CDR1 is MNHEY and CDR2 is SMNVEV (reference sequence). With 4 bases clipped from V and 3 bases from J, the junction kept 18 bases outside the gene matches. CDR3 length: 19 residues. The CDR3 DNA is TGTGCCAGCAGTTCCCTACCGGGACAGGGGCCGAATCATGGCTACGAGCAGTACTTC. Its protein product is CASSSLPGQGPNHGYEQYF.